A few counts support the clone carrying this T cell receptor beta chain. No antigen is known for it. It may be a read error: a sequence one base away is much more abundant. This record comes from a study of blood T cells in healthy people across ages. Points from the study as a whole: Among T cells, TCR beta diversity per million cells dropped roughly linearly as age rose. CMV status of donors was unknown, possibly confounding expanded clonotype changes. Long-lived donors had more naive CD4+ cells and higher diversity than aged donors.

The V gene's germline CDR1 is MDHEN and CDR2 SYDVKM. V lost 3 bases, J lost 12 bases, and 12 bases lay in between. The CDR3 covers 12 residues. Together with a sample-barcoded 5' primer, a J-beta primer mix was included in a second PCR lasting roughly 6 to 12 cycles. MiXCR, applied by TCRdb to the 5' RACE reads, yields one record per CDR3 protein. The table includes roughly 640,000 distinct CDR3 sequences, about 28% detected once. The chain carries TRBV28 and TRBJ2-1, with unresolved D. This TCR was sampled from a woman aged 80 or older in good health. The source material was blood. The CDR3 nucleotides are TGTGCCAGCAGTTTTTCTTGGGATGGGCAGTTCTTC. Translation: CASSFSWDGQFF.